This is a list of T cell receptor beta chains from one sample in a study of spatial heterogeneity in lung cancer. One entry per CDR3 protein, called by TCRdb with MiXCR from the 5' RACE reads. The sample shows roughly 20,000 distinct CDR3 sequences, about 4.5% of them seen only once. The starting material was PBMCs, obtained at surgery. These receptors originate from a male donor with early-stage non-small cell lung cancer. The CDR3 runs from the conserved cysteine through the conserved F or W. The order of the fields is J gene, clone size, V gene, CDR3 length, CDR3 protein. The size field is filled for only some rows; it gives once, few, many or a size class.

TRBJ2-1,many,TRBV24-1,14,CATSTASSYNEQFF
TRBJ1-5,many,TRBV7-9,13,CASSLDSNQPQHF
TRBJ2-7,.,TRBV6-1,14,CASSESHSTYEQYF
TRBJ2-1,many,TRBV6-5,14,CASRTGTSYNEQFF
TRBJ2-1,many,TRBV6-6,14,CASRGTGISNEQFF
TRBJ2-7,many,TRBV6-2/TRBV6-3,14,CASTRPGRGYEQYF
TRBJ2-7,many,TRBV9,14,CASSSDRAPYEQYF
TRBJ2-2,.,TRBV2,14,CASSERRGTGELFF
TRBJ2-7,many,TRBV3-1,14,CASSHAGNSYEQYF
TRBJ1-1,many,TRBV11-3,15,CASSRTGTVNTEAFF
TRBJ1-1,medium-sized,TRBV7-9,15,CASSLVDLGGTEAFF
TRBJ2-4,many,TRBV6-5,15,CASTDLRVAKNIQYF
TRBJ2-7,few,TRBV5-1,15,CASSSGTQSSYEQYF
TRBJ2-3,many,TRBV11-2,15,CASSLVAGGPDTQYF
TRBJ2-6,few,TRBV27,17,CASSSIYRPPGANVLTF
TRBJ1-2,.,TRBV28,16,CASSLEGLVGPHGYTF
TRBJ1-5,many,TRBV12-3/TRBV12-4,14,CASSPTGGNQPQHF
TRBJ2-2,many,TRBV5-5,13,CASSLTGTGELFF
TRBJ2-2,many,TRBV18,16,CASSPLGTGLSGELFF
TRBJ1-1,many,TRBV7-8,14,CASSFGFEVGGAFF
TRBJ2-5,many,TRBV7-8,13,CASSSGLRETQYF
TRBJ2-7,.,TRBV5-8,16,CASSRPGTSGVYEQYF
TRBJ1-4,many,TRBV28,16,CASSRIQGSTNEKLFF
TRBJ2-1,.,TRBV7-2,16,CASSFYSGPSYNEQFF
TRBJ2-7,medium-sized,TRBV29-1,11,CSVRGGIEQYF
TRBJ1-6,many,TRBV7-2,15,CASSLQGPSNSPLHF
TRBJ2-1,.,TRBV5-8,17,CASSLRRRAGNYNEQFF
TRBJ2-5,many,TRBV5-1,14,CASSSTGSWETQYF
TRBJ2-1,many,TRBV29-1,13,CSVDGTDYNEQFF
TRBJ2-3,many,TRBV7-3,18,CASSLEAGVIGGGDTQYF
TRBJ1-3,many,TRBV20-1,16,CSARDLEGSSGNTIYF
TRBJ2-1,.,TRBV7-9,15,CASSLGALGNNEQFF
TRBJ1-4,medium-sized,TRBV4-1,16,CASSQGTGATNEKLFF
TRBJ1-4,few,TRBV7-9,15,CASKLPGGRGEKLFF
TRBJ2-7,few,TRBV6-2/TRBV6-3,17,CASTLTEEREVLYEQYF
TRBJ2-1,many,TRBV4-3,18,CASSQEVVGGREYNEQFF
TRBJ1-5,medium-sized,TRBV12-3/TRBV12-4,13,CASSSDTFQPQHF
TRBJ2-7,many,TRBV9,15,CASSHGLAGSYEQYF
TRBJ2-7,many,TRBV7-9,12,CASSLTPGEQYF
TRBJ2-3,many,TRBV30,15,CAWSVGHQGSDTQYF
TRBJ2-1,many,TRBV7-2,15,CASSFSGTSYNEQFF
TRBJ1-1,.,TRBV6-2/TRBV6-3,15,CASSYDRAPNTEAFF
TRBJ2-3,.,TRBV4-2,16,CASSLESGPLTDTQYF
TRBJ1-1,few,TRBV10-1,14,CASSEAGSKTEAFF
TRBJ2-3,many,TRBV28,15,CASSLGGLSTDTQYF
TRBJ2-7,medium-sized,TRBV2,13,CASSDYGTYEQYF
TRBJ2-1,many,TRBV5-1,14,CASSLVGANNEQFF
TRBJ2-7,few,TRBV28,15,CASSQLAGVPYEQYF
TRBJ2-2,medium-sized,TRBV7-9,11,CASSESRELFF
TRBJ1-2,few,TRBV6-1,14,CASSAPLGAKGYTF